A selection of T cell receptor beta chains follows, all from one sample in a study of a mutant IDH1 vaccine in newly diagnosed glioma. No antigens are known for them. The assay was immunoSEQ multiplex PCR, and TCRdb's table has in-frame clones only and misses some. This sample has 35,000 to 50,000 clones; 85% to 95% occur once, and the top ten carry 3.5% to 4%. The source was PBMCs, collected from a glioma patient whose treatment included an IDH1 peptide vaccine. These receptors originate from a man aged 50 to 60 with glioma. CDR3s include the opening cysteine and the closing phenylalanine or tryptophan. D genes are given only for firm matches. Clone size is given for some rows only: seen once, a few or many times, or a class if the clone is expanded.

TRBV6-1	.	.	TRBJ1-1	CASAQNTEAFF	TGTGCCAGCGCGCAAAACACTGAAGCTTTCTTT
TRBV28	.	.	TRBJ1-2	CASSFHRDYGYTF	TGTGCCAGCAGTTTCCACAGAGACTATGGCTACACCTTC
TRBV4-1	.	TRBD1	TRBJ2-1	CASSHRTGVEQFF	TGCGCCAGCAGCCACCGTACAGGGGTTGAGCAGTTCTTC
TRBV5-1	.	TRBD1	TRBJ2-5	CASSTPGQQETQYF	TGCGCCAGCAGCACCCCGGGACAGCAAGAGACCCAGTACTTC
TRBV5-1	.	.	TRBJ2-7	CASSLDRTYEQYF	TGCGCCAGCAGCTTGGATCGAACCTACGAGCAGTACTTC
TRBV6-5	.	TRBD1	TRBJ1-2	CASSSRDRVYGYTF	TGTGCCAGCAGTTCCCGGGACAGGGTTTATGGCTACACCTTC
TRBV28	.	.	TRBJ2-3	CASSHPDTQYF	TGTGCCAGCAGTCACCCAGATACGCAGTATTTT
TRBV6-1	.	.	TRBJ2-5	CASSEAGMVTQYF	TGTGCCAGCAGTGAAGCCGGGATGGTGACCCAGTACTTC
TRBV7-8	.	TRBD1	TRBJ1-4	CASSRTGATNEKLFF	TGTGCCAGCAGCCGGACAGGAGCAACTAATGAAAAACTGTTTTTT
TRBV4-3	once	TRBD1	TRBJ1-5	CASSQLYRGEQPQHF	TGCGCCAGCAGCCAACTATACAGGGGCGAACAGCCCCAGCATTTT